This T cell receptor (beta chain) was retrieved from a study of CD8+CD57+ T cells in acquired aplastic anemia. Study summary: Sorted CD4+ plus CD8+ cells gave DNA averaging about 3.2 ug.

About this clonotype itself: Its specificity is unknown. It is unclear where the CDR3 begins or ends on the DNA, so no DNA is shown, and the CDR3 is as TCRdb lists it.

Genomic DNA acted as the template from which TCR beta VDJ combination and CDR3 sequence profiling were carried out. MiXCR, run by TCRdb on the reads, gives a single entry per CDR3 protein. This sample carries around 400,000 distinct CDR3 sequences, just under 70% of them seen once, and the ten largest clones take more than 3.5%. Regarding the study as a whole: Between patients and controls, about 30 CD8+ CDR3 sequences were found in common.

Germline values: CDR1 SGHVS, CDR2 FQNEAQ. The CDR3 is 14 residues long, ends included. The chain carries TRBV7-8 and TRBJ1-6. Sequenced sample: sorted CD4+, CD8+, or CD8+CD57+ T cells (not recorded which) from PBMCs. The sequence derives from a human donor in good health, serving as a control. This CDR3 is CASSWRLYSYTFGF.